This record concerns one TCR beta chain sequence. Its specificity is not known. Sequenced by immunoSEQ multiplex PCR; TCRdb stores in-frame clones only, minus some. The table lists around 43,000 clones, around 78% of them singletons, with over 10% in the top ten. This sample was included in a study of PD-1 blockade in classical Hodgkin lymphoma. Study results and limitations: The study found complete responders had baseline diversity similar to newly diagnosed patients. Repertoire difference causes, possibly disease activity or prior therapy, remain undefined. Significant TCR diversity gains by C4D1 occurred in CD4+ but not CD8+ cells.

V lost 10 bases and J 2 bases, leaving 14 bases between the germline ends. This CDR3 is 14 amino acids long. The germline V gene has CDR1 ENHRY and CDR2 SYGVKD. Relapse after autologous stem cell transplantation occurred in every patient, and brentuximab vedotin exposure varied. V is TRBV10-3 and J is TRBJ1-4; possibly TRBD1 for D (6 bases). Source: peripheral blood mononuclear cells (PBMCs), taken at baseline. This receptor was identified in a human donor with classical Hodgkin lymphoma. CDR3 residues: CATRNRETNEKLFF. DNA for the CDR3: TGTGCCACCAGGAACAGGGAGACTAATGAAAAACTGTTTTTT.